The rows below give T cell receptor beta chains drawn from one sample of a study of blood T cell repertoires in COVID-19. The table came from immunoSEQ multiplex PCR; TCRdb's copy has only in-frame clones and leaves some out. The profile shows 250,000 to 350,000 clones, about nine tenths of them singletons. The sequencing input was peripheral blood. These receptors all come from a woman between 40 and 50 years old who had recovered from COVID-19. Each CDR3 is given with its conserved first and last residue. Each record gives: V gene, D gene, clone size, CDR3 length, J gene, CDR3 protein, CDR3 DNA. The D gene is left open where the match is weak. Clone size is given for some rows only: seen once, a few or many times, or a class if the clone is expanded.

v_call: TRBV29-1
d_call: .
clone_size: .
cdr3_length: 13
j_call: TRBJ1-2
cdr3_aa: CSVEMARGGGYTF
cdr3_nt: TGCAGCGTTGAGATGGCCAGAGGCGGAGGCTACACCTTC

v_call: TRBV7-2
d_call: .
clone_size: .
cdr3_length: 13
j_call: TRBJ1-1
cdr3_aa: CASRISSGARAFF
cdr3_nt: TGTGCCAGCAGGATAAGCTCAGGGGCGCGAGCTTTCTTT

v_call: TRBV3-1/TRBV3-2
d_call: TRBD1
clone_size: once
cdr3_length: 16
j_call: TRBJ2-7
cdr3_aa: CASSHLRGTVPYEQYF
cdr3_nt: TGTGCCAGCAGCCACCTGAGGGGGACAGTCCCCTACGAGCAGTACTTC

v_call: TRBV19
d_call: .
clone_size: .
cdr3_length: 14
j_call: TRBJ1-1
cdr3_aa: CASSIVSGGTEAFF
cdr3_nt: TGTGCCAGTAGTATAGTTTCGGGGGGCACTGAAGCTTTCTTT

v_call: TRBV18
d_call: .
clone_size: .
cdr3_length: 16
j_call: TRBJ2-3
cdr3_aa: CASSQTEGESTDTQYF
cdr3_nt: TGTGCCAGCTCACAAACCGAGGGGGAAAGCACAGATACGCAGTATTTT

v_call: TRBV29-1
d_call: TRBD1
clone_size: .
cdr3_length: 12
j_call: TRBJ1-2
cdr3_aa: CSGTGTDYGYTF
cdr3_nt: TGCAGCGGGACCGGGACAGACTATGGCTACACCTTC

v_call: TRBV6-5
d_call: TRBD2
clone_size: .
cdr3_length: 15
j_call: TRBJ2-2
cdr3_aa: CASSQTSGAGGELFF
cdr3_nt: TGTGCCAGCAGCCAGACTAGCGGGGCGGGCGGGGAGCTGTTTTTT

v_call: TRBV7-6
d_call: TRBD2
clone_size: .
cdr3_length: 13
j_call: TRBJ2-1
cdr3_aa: CASSGSSYNEQFF
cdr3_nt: TGTGCCAGTAGCGGGAGCTCCTACAATGAGCAGTTCTTC

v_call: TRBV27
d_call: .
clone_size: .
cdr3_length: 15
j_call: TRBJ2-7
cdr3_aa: CASSLPLARDPGQYF
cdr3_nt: TGTGCCAGCAGTCTCCCCCTAGCCCGAGACCCGGGCCAGTACTTC

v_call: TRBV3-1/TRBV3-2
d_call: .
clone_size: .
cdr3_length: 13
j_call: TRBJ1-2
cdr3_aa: CASSQEDRYGYTF
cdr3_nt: TGTGCCAGCAGCCAGGAGGACAGATATGGCTACACCTTC

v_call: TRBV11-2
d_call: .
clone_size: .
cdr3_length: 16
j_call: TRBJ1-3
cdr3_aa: CASSFSPQGSGNTIYF
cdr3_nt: TGTGCCAGCAGCTTTTCCCCTCAGGGCTCTGGAAACACCATATATTTT

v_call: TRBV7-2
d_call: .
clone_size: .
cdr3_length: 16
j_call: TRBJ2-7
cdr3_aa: CASSLARASWGYEQYF
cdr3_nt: TGTGCCAGCAGCTTAGCGCGGGCTAGTTGGGGCTACGAGCAGTACTTC

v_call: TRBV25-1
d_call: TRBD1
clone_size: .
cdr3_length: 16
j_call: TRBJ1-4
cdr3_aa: CASSDLSTGWDEKLFF
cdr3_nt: TGTGCCAGCAGTGACCTCTCGACAGGGTGGGATGAAAAACTGTTTTTT

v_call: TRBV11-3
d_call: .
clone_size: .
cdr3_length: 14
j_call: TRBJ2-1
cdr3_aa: CASSFSPLSNEQFF
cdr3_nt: TGTGCCAGCAGCTTTTCTCCCCTCTCCAATGAGCAGTTCTTC

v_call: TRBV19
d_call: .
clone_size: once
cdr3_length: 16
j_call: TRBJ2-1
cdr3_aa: CASTTWTGSSYNEQFF
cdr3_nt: TGTGCCAGTACCACATGGACTGGGAGCTCCTACAATGAGCAGTTCTTC

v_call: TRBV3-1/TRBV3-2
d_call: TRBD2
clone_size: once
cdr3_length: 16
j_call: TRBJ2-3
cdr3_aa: CASSRWTSGKVDTQYF
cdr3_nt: TGTGCCAGCAGCCGCTGGACTAGCGGGAAGGTAGATACGCAGTATTTT

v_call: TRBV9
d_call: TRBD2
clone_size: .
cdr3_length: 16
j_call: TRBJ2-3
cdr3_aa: CASSVAPRGDTDTQYF
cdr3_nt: TGTGCCAGCAGCGTAGCTCCGCGGGGGGACACAGATACGCAGTATTTT

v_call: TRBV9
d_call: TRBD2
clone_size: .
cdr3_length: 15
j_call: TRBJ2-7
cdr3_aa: CASSYGAGADYEQYF
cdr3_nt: TGTGCCAGCAGCTACGGGGCGGGAGCGGACTACGAGCAGTACTTC

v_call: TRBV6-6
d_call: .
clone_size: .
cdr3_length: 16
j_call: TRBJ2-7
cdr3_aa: CASSYNPPGISYEQYF
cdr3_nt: TGTGCCAGCAGTTACAACCCCCCGGGGATCTCCTACGAGCAGTACTTC

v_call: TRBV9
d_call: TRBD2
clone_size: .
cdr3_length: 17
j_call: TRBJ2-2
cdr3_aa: CASSGSGRAGSSGELFF
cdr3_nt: TGTGCCAGCAGTGGTAGCGGGAGGGCCGGGAGCAGCGGGGAGCTGTTTTTT

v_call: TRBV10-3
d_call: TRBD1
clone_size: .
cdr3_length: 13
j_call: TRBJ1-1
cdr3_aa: CAISSTGGIEAFF
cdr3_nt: TGTGCCATCAGTTCGACAGGGGGGATTGAAGCTTTCTTT

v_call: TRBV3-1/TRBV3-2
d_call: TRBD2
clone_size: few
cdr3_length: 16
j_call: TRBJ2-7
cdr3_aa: CASSQVSLAGVYEQYF
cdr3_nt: TGTGCCAGCAGCCAGGTTTCCCTAGCGGGAGTATACGAGCAGTACTTC

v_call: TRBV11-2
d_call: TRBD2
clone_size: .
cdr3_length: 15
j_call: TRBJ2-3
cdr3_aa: CASSRAGVQSDTQYF
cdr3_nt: TGTGCCAGCAGCCGAGCGGGAGTTCAGTCAGATACGCAGTATTTT

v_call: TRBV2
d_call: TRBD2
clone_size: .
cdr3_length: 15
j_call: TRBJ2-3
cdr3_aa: CASRKRGSSTDTQYF
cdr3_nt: TGTGCCAGCAGGAAGCGGGGAAGTAGCACAGATACGCAGTATTTT

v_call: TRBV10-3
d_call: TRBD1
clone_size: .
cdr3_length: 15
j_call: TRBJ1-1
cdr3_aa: CAISESAGDSSEAFF
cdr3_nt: TGTGCCATCAGTGAGTCGGCAGGGGACAGCTCTGAAGCTTTCTTT

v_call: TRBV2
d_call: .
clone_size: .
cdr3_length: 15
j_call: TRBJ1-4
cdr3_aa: CASSDPRGKNEKLFF
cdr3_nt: TGTGCCAGCAGTGACCCCAGGGGCAAGAATGAAAAACTGTTTTTT

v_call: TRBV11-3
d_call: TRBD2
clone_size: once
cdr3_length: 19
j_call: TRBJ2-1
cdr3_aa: CASSLDRLAGGLSYNEQFF
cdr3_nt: TGTGCCAGCAGCTTAGATCGGCTAGCGGGAGGGCTTTCCTACAATGAGCAGTTCTTC

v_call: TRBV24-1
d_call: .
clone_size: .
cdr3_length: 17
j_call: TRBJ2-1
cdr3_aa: CATSDNFRGSTRHEQFF
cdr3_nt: TGTGCCACCAGTGACAACTTCAGGGGTAGTACTAGGCATGAGCAGTTCTTC

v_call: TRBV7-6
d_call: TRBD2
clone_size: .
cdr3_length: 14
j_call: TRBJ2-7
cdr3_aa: CASSSGLDGYEQYF
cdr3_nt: TGTGCCAGCAGCTCGGGACTAGATGGCTACGAGCAGTACTTC

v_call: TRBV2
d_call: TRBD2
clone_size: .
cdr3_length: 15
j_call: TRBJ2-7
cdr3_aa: CASSPGLAGTYEQYF
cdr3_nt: TGTGCCAGCAGCCCAGGACTAGCGGGAACTTACGAGCAGTACTTC

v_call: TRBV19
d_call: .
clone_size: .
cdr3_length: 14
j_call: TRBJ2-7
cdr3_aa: CASSIFRGSYEQYF
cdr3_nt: TGTGCCAGTAGTATCTTCAGGGGATCCTACGAGCAGTACTTC

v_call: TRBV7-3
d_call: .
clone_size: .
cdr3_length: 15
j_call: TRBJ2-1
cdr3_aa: CASSLKGGWDNEQFF
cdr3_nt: TGTGCCAGCAGCTTAAAAGGCGGGTGGGACAATGAGCAGTTCTTC

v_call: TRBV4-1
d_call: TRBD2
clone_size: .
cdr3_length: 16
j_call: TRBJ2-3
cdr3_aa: CASSQDGAGARDTQYF
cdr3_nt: TGCGCCAGCAGCCAAGACGGGGCGGGAGCCCGGGATACGCAGTATTTT

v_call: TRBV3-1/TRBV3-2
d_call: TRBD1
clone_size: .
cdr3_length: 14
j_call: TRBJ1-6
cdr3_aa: CASSLGQDNSPLHF
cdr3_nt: TGTGCCAGCAGCCTGGGACAGGATAATTCACCCCTCCACTTT

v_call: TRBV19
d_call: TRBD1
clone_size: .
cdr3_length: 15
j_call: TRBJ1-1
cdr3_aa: CASSMGQGMNTEAFF
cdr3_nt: TGTGCCAGTAGTATGGGACAGGGGATGAACACTGAAGCTTTCTTT